This is a list of T cell receptor beta chains from one sample in a study of T cells after yellow fever vaccination. TCRdb used MiXCR to reprocess the 5' RACE reads, holding one entry per CDR3 protein. The sample lists nearly 550,000 distinct CDR3 sequences; roughly 21% were seen once. Material: PBMCs, obtained 15 days after the yellow fever booster vaccination. The receptors derive from a young man who received the YFV17D yellow fever vaccine. Both conserved end residues are part of each CDR3. Each record gives: clone size, CDR3 length, J gene, V gene, D gene, CDR3 DNA, CDR3 protein. D genes are given only for firm matches. Expanded clones get a size class; other rows say once, few or many, or leave the size out.

abundance: once; len: 14; j_gene: TRBJ2-2; v_gene: TRBV30; d_gene: NA; CDR3nt: TGTGCCGGCGATGAAAATGGGAACACCGGGGAGCTGTTTTTT; CDR3aa: CAGDENGNTGELFF
abundance: NA; len: 15; j_gene: TRBJ1-5; v_gene: TRBV27; d_gene: NA; CDR3nt: TGTGCCAGCAATTTATCTGGAGTGGTTGGACCGCCCCAGCATTTT; CDR3aa: CASNLSGVVGPPQHF
abundance: many; len: 14; j_gene: TRBJ2-1; v_gene: TRBV12-3/TRBV12-4; d_gene: NA; CDR3nt: TGTGCCAGCAGTGATGGACAGCCTTACAATGAGCAGTTCTTC; CDR3aa: CASSDGQPYNEQFF
abundance: NA; len: 14; j_gene: TRBJ1-4; v_gene: TRBV5-1; d_gene: TRBD1; CDR3nt: TGCGCCAGCAGCTTGTTGGCAGGGGGTGAAAAACTGTTTTTT; CDR3aa: CASSLLAGGEKLFF
abundance: few; len: 14; j_gene: TRBJ1-3; v_gene: TRBV29-1; d_gene: NA; CDR3nt: TGCAGCGCCGGCACGGGACAATCGGGAAACACCATATATTTT; CDR3aa: CSAGTGQSGNTIYF
abundance: NA; len: 17; j_gene: TRBJ2-3; v_gene: TRBV6-2/TRBV6-3; d_gene: NA; CDR3nt: TGTGCCAGCAGTTACCTCTCGGACCAACCCCACACAGATACGCAGTATTTT; CDR3aa: CASSYLSDQPHTDTQYF
abundance: many; len: 15; j_gene: TRBJ1-1; v_gene: TRBV5-1; d_gene: TRBD1; CDR3nt: TGCGCCAGCAGCTTGCGGTTGGACAGGGGCACTGAAGCTTTCTTT; CDR3aa: CASSLRLDRGTEAFF
abundance: NA; len: 13; j_gene: TRBJ2-3; v_gene: TRBV18; d_gene: NA; CDR3nt: TGTGCCAGCTCACCACTGACAGAAAGTACGCAGTATTTT; CDR3aa: CASSPLTESTQYF
abundance: NA; len: 15; j_gene: TRBJ2-3; v_gene: TRBV12-3/TRBV12-4; d_gene: NA; CDR3nt: TGTGCCAGCAGCCCCTCCTCGGGGGCGGCAGATACGCAGTATTTT; CDR3aa: CASSPSSGAADTQYF
abundance: NA; len: 15; j_gene: TRBJ2-1; v_gene: TRBV6-2/TRBV6-3; d_gene: TRBD2; CDR3nt: TGTGCCAGCATCGGGGGACTAGACTCCTACAATGAGCAGTTCTTC; CDR3aa: CASIGGLDSYNEQFF
abundance: few; len: 16; j_gene: TRBJ1-2; v_gene: TRBV4-3; d_gene: NA; CDR3nt: TGCGCCAGCAGCCAAGATATGCAGGGGAGTAACTATGGCTACACCTTC; CDR3aa: CASSQDMQGSNYGYTF
abundance: few; len: 14; j_gene: TRBJ2-3; v_gene: TRBV12-3/TRBV12-4; d_gene: TRBD2; CDR3nt: TGTGCCAGCAGCCCCGGGACTAGTGGGCTTACGCAGTATTTT; CDR3aa: CASSPGTSGLTQYF
abundance: few; len: 11; j_gene: TRBJ2-3; v_gene: TRBV10-3; d_gene: NA; CDR3nt: TGTGCCATCCGCTACACAGATACGCAGTATTTT; CDR3aa: CAIRYTDTQYF
abundance: few; len: 13; j_gene: TRBJ1-6; v_gene: TRBV5-6; d_gene: NA; CDR3nt: TGTGCCAGCAGTTGGGACTATAATTCACCCCTCCACTTT; CDR3aa: CASSWDYNSPLHF
abundance: few; len: 16; j_gene: TRBJ2-1; v_gene: TRBV5-6; d_gene: TRBD2; CDR3nt: TGTGCCAGCAGGCCTAGCGGGAGAAGCTCCTACAATGAGCAGTTCTTC; CDR3aa: CASRPSGRSSYNEQFF
abundance: few; len: 15; j_gene: TRBJ2-2; v_gene: TRBV29-1; d_gene: TRBD1; CDR3nt: TGCAGCGTCGCAATGGGGACAGGCGCTACCGGGGAGCTGTTTTTT; CDR3aa: CSVAMGTGATGELFF
abundance: many; len: 13; j_gene: TRBJ2-7; v_gene: TRBV20-1; d_gene: TRBD2; CDR3nt: TGCAGTGCAAAGACTAGCGGGAGATCCGAGCAGTACTTC; CDR3aa: CSAKTSGRSEQYF
abundance: NA; len: 14; j_gene: TRBJ2-3; v_gene: TRBV12-3/TRBV12-4; d_gene: TRBD2; CDR3nt: TGTGCCAGCAGACTAGCGGGCCTGAGGGATACGCAGTATTTT; CDR3aa: CASRLAGLRDTQYF
abundance: NA; len: 13; j_gene: TRBJ2-7; v_gene: TRBV6-2/TRBV6-3; d_gene: NA; CDR3nt: TGTGCCATCGGTGGGGTCGGCGTTTACGAGCAGTACTTC; CDR3aa: CAIGGVGVYEQYF
abundance: few; len: 15; j_gene: TRBJ2-3; v_gene: TRBV5-1; d_gene: NA; CDR3nt: TGCGCCAGCAGCTTATCGGACAGAGGGTTAGGTACGCAGTATTTT; CDR3aa: CASSLSDRGLGTQYF
abundance: NA; len: 13; j_gene: TRBJ1-1; v_gene: TRBV27; d_gene: NA; CDR3nt: TGTGCCAGCTCCCAGATACGGAACACTGAAGCTTTCTTT; CDR3aa: CASSQIRNTEAFF